These 8 T cell receptor beta chains were all obtained from the same sample, sequenced in a study of blood T cell repertoires in COVID-19. The protocol was immunoSEQ multiplex PCR, while the TCRdb copy is restricted to in-frame clones and leaves out a portion. The table includes 150,000 to 200,000 clones, approximately 87% detected once. Sequenced material: peripheral blood. All receptors come from a man aged 40-55 years with active or convalescent COVID-19.

V is TRBV3-1 (or the pseudogene TRBV3-2) and J is TRBJ1-2; 9 bases are shared with TRBD1. The CDR3 runs to 16 residues. The J segment lost 11 bases and the V segment lost 1 base, leaving 14 bases of the junction unmatched. Germline lookup yields CDR1 LGHDT and CDR2 YNNKEL (reference sequence). CDR3 in DNA: TGTGCCAGCAGCCAAGGATCACCGGTTCGACAGGGGGGTTACACCTTC. Protein: CASSQGSPVRQGGYTF.

The CDR3 spells CASSPRGSGRNEQFF. The CDR3 DNA sequence: TGTGCCAGCAGCCCCCGGGGGAGCGGGCGTAATGAGCAGTTCTTC. The V and J genes are TRBV3-1 (or the pseudogene TRBV3-2) and TRBJ2-1, with a weak D call TRBD2 (6 bases). Germline V gene data show CDR1 as LGHDT and CDR2 as YNNKEL (reference sequence). Trimming cost V 4 bases and J 7 bases, with 17 bases left between them. This CDR3 is 15 amino acids long.

The J gene is TRBJ1-2, the V gene TRBV6-5; TRBD1 is a possible D gene (5 bases). CDR1 is MNHEY and CDR2 is SVGAGI in the germline V gene. This CDR3 is 13 amino acids long. V was trimmed by 2 bases and J by 8 bases, leaving 12 bases between them. This CDR3 reads CASSYAGMEGYTF. Written as DNA, the CDR3 is TGTGCCAGCAGTTACGCAGGGATGGAGGGCTACACCTTC.

Written as DNA, the CDR3 is TGTGCCAGCAGCCACGGGGGTGACAGGGCCGGGTACACCTTC. Its translation is CASSHGGDRAGYTF. The rearrangement links TRBV7-2 to TRBJ1-2; 7 nucleotides match TRBD1. There are 14 residues in the CDR3. The germline CDR1 and CDR2 sequences are SGHTA and FQGNSA. V lost 5 bases, J lost 11 bases, and 14 bases stayed unmatched.

Of note for this clone: A read error may explain this, as a much larger clone is one base away. The rearrangement links TRBV2 to TRBJ2-5; 8 bases fit TRBD1. V lost 5 bases and J lost 1; bases outside the gene matches: 3. Per germline, CDR1 SNHLY and CDR2 FYNNEI. The CDR3 consists of 14 residues. CDR3 in amino acids: CASSQDRAQETQYF. CDR3 coding DNA: TGTGCCAGCAGTCAGGACAGGGCCCAAGAGACCCAGTACTTC.

CDR3: CASSPGGYKYEQYF. The CDR3, as DNA: TGTGCCAGCAGCCCCGGGGGGTACAAGTACGAGCAGTACTTC. The chain couples TRBV7-2 to TRBJ2-7; 7 positions match TRBD2. The CDR3 loop spans 14 amino acids. Germline V CDR1 and CDR2: SGHTA, FQGNSA. After removal of 5 bases from V and 4 bases from J, the junction contained 8 bases not matched to a gene.

Ten or more counts support this clone. The rearrangement uses TRBV6-4 and TRBJ2-3; TRBD2 is a possible D gene (6 bases). The CDR3 consists of 15 residues. From germline, CDR1 is MRHNA and CDR2 SNTAGT. Trimming shortened V by 3 bases and J by 0 bases, and 10 bases separated the two germline ends. The DNA of the CDR3 is TGTGCCAGCAGTGAATCCGGGACTAGCACAGATACGCAGTATTTT. Protein: CASSESGTSTDTQYF.

The genes are TRBV2 and TRBJ1-2; D is undetermined. CDR1 and CDR2 from the germline V gene are SNHLY and FYNNEI. Trimming cost V 4 bases and J 4 bases, with 10 bases left between them. The CDR3 is made up of 13 amino acids. The CDR3, as DNA: TGTGCCAGCAGTGGTGTACGGGGCTATGGCTACACCTTC. Amino acids: CASSGVRGYGYTF. The whole variable domain, filled in from reference TRBV2 and TRBJ1-2, reads EPEVTQTPSHQVTQMGQEVILRCVPISNHLYFYWYRQILGQKVEFLVSFYNNEISEKSEIFDDQFSVERPDGSNFTLKIRSTKLEDSAMYFCASSGVRGYGYTFGSGTRLTVV.